The 28 T cell receptor beta chains listed next were all sequenced from one sample in a study of shared clonotypes between healthy human individuals. Sequencing used immunoSEQ multiplex PCR; TCRdb keeps in-frame clones, though not all of them. The sample lists approximately 1.4 million clones; 95% to 99% were seen once. The sequenced material came from naive CD4+ T cells sorted from blood. Subset meaning: CD45RA+ positively selected. The receptor set was obtained from a man aged 25 to 45 in good health.

The chain combines TRBV11-2 with TRBJ2-3, with D possibly matching TRBD2 (6 bases). The germline V gene has CDR1 SGHAT and CDR2 FQNNGV. The CDR3 contains 15 residues. V shed 6 bases and J shed 2 bases, with 15 bases lying between them. As DNA, the CDR3 is TGTGCCAGCAGACGGCCCGGGGGACTCACAGATACGCAGTATTTT. This gives the protein CASRRPGGLTDTQYF.

V usage is TRBV6-5 and J usage is TRBJ2-1; 8 nucleotides match TRBD2. The CDR3 loop spans 16 amino acids. Germline CDR1 is MNHEY and CDR2 is SVGAGI. J lost 7 bases, V lost 1 base, and 9 bases had no gene match. The CDR3 coding sequence is TGTGCCAGCAGTTACTTCAGACGGGAGGGCCGAAATGAGCAGTTCTTC. It codes for CASSYFRREGRNEQFF.

V and J are TRBV18 and TRBJ2-5, with D tentatively TRBD1 (6 bases). The CDR3 contains 18 residues. V lost 1 base and J 7 bases, leaving 25 bases between the germline ends. The germline CDR1 and CDR2 sequences are KGHSH and LQKENI. DNA for the CDR3: TGTGCCAGCTCACCACTCGGGCAGGCGAGCACAGGGAAAGGGACCCAGTACTTC. It encodes CASSPLGQASTGKGTQYF.

The gene calls are TRBV21-1 and TRBJ2-1; the table's D call, TRBD1, was not checked against the DNA. TRBV21-1 is an annotated pseudogene. The CDR3 is made up of 15 amino acids. CDR3 sequence (DNA): TGTGCCAGCAGCCTGGACAGGGGGCAAAACAATGAGCAGTTCTTC. This encodes CASSLDRGQNNEQFF.

V is TRBV5-1 and J is TRBJ1-2, with 8 bases matching TRBD1. Germline assignment: CDR1 SGHRS and CDR2 YFSETQ. Germline trimming cut 2 bases from V and 8 bases from J; bases unmatched to any gene: 8. This CDR3 region has 14 residues. The CDR3 loop is CASSLDRGNSGYTF. CDR3 nucleotide sequence: TGCGCCAGCAGCTTAGACAGGGGTAATTCGGGCTACACCTTC.

This clone was counted a single time. The chain recombines TRBV19 with TRBJ2-1, with D possibly TRBD2 on 6 matching bases. CDR3 length equals 12 residues. The ends were cut back, 7 bases at V and 6 bases at J, with 10 bases in the middle. Germline assignment: CDR1 LNHDA and CDR2 SQIVND (reference sequence). In nucleotides, the CDR3 is TGTGCCAGTACCATGGGGGGCAATGAGCAGTTCTTC. As protein: CASTMGGNEQFF.

This sequence joins TRBV6-5 and TRBJ1-3; D ambiguous. The V end was cut by 5 bases, the J end by 4 bases, with 9 bases between. CDR1 MNHEY and CDR2 SVGAGI come from the germline V gene. The CDR3 totals 13 residues. The DNA for the CDR3 is TGTGCCAGCAGTACCGACGGGGGAAACACCATATATTTT. This translates into CASSTDGGNTIYF.

V gene TRBV5-6 combines with J gene TRBJ1-2; D ambiguous. Germline CDR1 and CDR2: SGHDT and YYEEEE. The CDR3 sequence is 14 residues long. Trimming pared 0 bases from V and 4 bases from J, leaving 10 bases between. The CDR3, as DNA: TGTGCCAGCAGCTTGGCCGGCACCACCTATGGCTACACCTTC. This codes for CASSLAGTTYGYTF. Together with reference TRBV5-6 and TRBJ1-2, the CDR3 gives the full variable domain: DAGVTQSPTHLIKTRGQQVTLRCSPKSGHDTVSWYQQALGQGPQFIFQYYEEEERQRGNFPDRFSGHQFPNYSSELNVNALLLGDSALYLCASSLAGTTYGYTFGSGTRLTVV.

The chain has TRBV9 and TRBJ1-4; D call uncertain. This CDR3 comprises 14 residues. Germline V lookup: CDR1 SGDLS, CDR2 YYNGEE. With 4 bases removed from V and 7 bases from J, the gap between germline ends came to 14 bases. The CDR3, as DNA: TGTGCCAGCAGCAGACCCGGGCTTGGTGAAAAACTGTTTTTT. This encodes CASSRPGLGEKLFF.

The V and J genes are TRBV11-2 and TRBJ2-3; 7 nucleotides match TRBD2. The germline gives CDR1 SGHAT, CDR2 FQNNGV. This CDR3 spans 14 amino acids. Trimming removed 8 bases from V and 1 base from J; junction bases left unmatched: 6. CDR3 nucleotide sequence: TGTGCCAGCCGACCTAGCGGTCGCACAGATACGCAGTATTTT. It is translated as CASRPSGRTDTQYF.

Remarks on this clone: Other DNA sequences within the sample encode an identical CDR3. The chain recombines TRBV9 with TRBJ2-1; D is possibly TRBD1 (6 bases). The CDR3 loop spans 14 amino acids. The germline V gene encodes CDR1 SGDLS and CDR2 YYNGEE. V was shortened by 2 bases and J by 3 bases, with 9 bases between the two germline ends. The CDR3: CASSVGAGYNEQFF. CDR3 sequence (DNA): TGTGCCAGCAGCGTGGGGGCGGGCTACAATGAGCAGTTCTTC.

The chain uses TRBV19 and TRBJ2-7, with 11 bases fitting TRBD1. Trimming cost V 2 bases and J 5 bases; bases outside gene matches: 5. Germline values: CDR1 LNHDA, CDR2 SQIVND (reference sequence). This CDR3 is 15 amino acids long. This chain's CDR3 is CASSIRDRGFDEQYF. CDR3 sequence (DNA): TGTGCCAGTAGTATAAGGGACAGGGGGTTCGACGAGCAGTACTTC.

This sequence joins TRBV27 and TRBJ2-6; no clear D. Germline V lookup: CDR1 MNHEY, CDR2 SMNVEV (reference sequence). The V end lost 1 base, the J end lost 0 bases, and 7 bases lay between the germline ends. This CDR3 is 16 amino acids long. This CDR3 is CASSLWVGSGANVLTF. The DNA for the CDR3 is TGTGCCAGCAGTTTATGGGTGGGCTCTGGGGCCAACGTCCTGACTTTC.

Concerning this clone: Other DNA sequences in this sample translate to the same CDR3. V and J are TRBV5-1 and TRBJ2-1; TRBD2 agrees at 14 bases. Trimming at V came to 0 bases and at J to 7 bases, leaving 3 bases not matched to a gene. The germline CDR1 and CDR2 sequences are SGHRS and YFSETQ. The CDR3 is made up of 16 amino acids. CDR3 nucleotides: TGCGCCAGCAGCTTGGGACTAGCGGGAGGGAATAATGAGCAGTTCTTC. Its translation is CASSLGLAGGNNEQFF. Drawing the rest from reference TRBV5-1 and TRBJ2-1, the complete variable domain is KAGVTQTPRYLIKTRGQQVTLSCSPISGHRSVSWYQQTPGQGLQFLFEYFSETQRNKGNFPGRFSGRQFSNSRSEMNVSTLELGDSALYLCASSLGLAGGNNEQFFGPGTRLTVL.

This chain links TRBV7-2 with TRBJ2-1, with 7 bases fitting TRBD2. The CDR3 covers 16 residues. The germline CDR1 and CDR2 sequences are SGHTA and FQGNSA. V was clipped by 1 base and J by 3 bases; unmatched bases: 6. This CDR3 reads CASSLGGSARYNEQFF. DNA for the CDR3: TGTGCCAGCAGCTTAGGCGGGAGTGCTCGCTACAATGAGCAGTTCTTC.

The V gene is TRBV6-1, the J gene TRBJ2-3; 9 positions agree with TRBD1. The CDR3 covers 15 residues. Germline V gene lookup returns CDR1 MNHNS and CDR2 SASEGT. After removal of 4 bases from V and 1 base from J, the junction contained 3 bases not matched to a gene. CDR3 coding DNA: TGTGCCAGCAGTGGGAGACAGGGGGGCACAGATACGCAGTATTTT. Translating gives CASSGRQGGTDTQYF.

The chain carries TRBV19 and TRBJ2-5; 10 nucleotides agree with TRBD1. This CDR3 region has 15 residues. The junction had 11 bases not matched to a gene; V was cut back by 8 bases and J by 5 bases. The germline V gene has CDR1 LNHDA and CDR2 SQIVND (reference sequence). The CDR3 coding sequence is TGTGCCAGTGAGGATCGGACAGGGGGGAGCGAGACCCAGTACTTC. Protein: CASEDRTGGSETQYF.

Remarks on this clone: The same CDR3 can be traced to other DNA sequences in this sample. This rearrangement joins TRBV19 to TRBJ1-5, with D possibly matching TRBD1 (5 bases). The V end lost 3 bases, the J end lost 2 bases, and 8 bases lay between the germline ends. CDR3 length: 14 amino acids. CDR1 LNHDA and CDR2 SQIVND come from the germline V gene (reference sequence). The CDR3 reads CASSIGRGNQPQHF. The CDR3 DNA sequence: TGTGCCAGTAGTATCGGCAGGGGCAATCAGCCCCAGCATTTT.

This sequence joins TRBV7-2 and TRBJ2-7; no definite D call. With 4 bases removed from V and 2 bases from J, the gap between germline ends came to 21 bases. Germline CDR1 is SGHTA and CDR2 is FQGNSA. CDR3 size: 17 residues. The CDR3 region is CASSSRFAVGNTYEQYF. The CDR3, as DNA: TGTGCCAGCAGCTCTCGGTTCGCCGTCGGTAATACCTACGAGCAGTACTTC.

This rearrangement joins TRBV7-6 to TRBJ2-1, with 11 nucleotides matching TRBD2. V dropped 5 bases and J dropped 4; count of bases not matched to a gene: 10. Germline CDR1 SGHVS, CDR2 FNYEAQ. The CDR3 totals 17 residues. CDR3 sequence: CASSNRGTSGRYNEQFF. The CDR3 DNA follows: TGTGCCAGCAGCAATCGAGGGACTAGCGGAAGGTACAATGAGCAGTTCTTC.

The V and J genes are TRBV28 and TRBJ1-1, with D perhaps matching TRBD1 (5 bases). With 7 bases removed from V and 1 base from J, the gap between germline ends came to 10 bases. This CDR3 has 13 residues. Germline-derived CDR1 and CDR2 are MDHEN and SYDVKM. The CDR3 region is CASNGQENTEAFF. The DNA of the CDR3 is TGTGCCAGCAACGGACAAGAGAACACTGAAGCTTTCTTT.

V usage is TRBV27 and J usage is TRBJ1-5; no reliable D call. In germline, CDR1 is MNHEY, CDR2 SMNVEV (reference sequence). CDR3 size: 14 residues. Trimming left V 3 bases short and J 3 bases short, with 9 bases between. The CDR3 DNA follows: TGTGCCAGCAGTTTGGAAGCGATCAATCAGCCCCAGCATTTT. Its translation: CASSLEAINQPQHF.

The chain combines TRBV5-1 with TRBJ2-7; D remains unclear. Trimming took off 0 bases at V and 5 bases at J, with 6 bases between the two ends. CDR3 length: 12 amino acids. Per the germline V gene, CDR1 is SGHRS and CDR2 is YFSETQ. CDR3 loop: CASSLDEDEQYF. CDR3 nucleotides: TGCGCCAGCAGCTTGGATGAAGACGAGCAGTACTTC.

Details on this clone: This sample also contains other DNA sequences that code for the same CDR3. This chain links TRBV19 with TRBJ2-1; tentatively, D is TRBD2 (6 bases). In germline, CDR1 is LNHDA, CDR2 SQIVND (reference sequence). This CDR3 has 15 amino acids. Between the trimmed V and J ends, which lost 1 base and 0 bases, there was a span of 7 bases. CDR3 residues: CASSIGGVSYNEQFF. In DNA form, the CDR3 reads TGTGCCAGTAGTATAGGGGGGGTCTCCTACAATGAGCAGTTCTTC.

The chain employs TRBV28 and TRBJ2-7; TRBD1 aligns across 11 bases. The V gene end was trimmed by 6 bases and the J gene end by 4 bases; junction bases not matched to a gene: 11. Germline assignment: CDR1 MDHEN and CDR2 SYDVKM. This CDR3 has 16 amino acids. The CDR3 protein is CASRAGLGTGGYEQYF. In DNA form, the CDR3 reads TGTGCCAGCAGGGCGGGTCTTGGGACAGGGGGGTACGAGCAGTACTTC.

The V call is TRBV9, the J call TRBJ2-7; TRBD2 matches 8 bases. The CDR3 consists of 16 residues. In germline, CDR1 is SGDLS, CDR2 YYNGEE. V lost 3 bases to trimming and J lost 1 base; unmatched junction nucleotides: 9. The CDR3, as DNA: TGTGCCAGCAGCGCGGGGGGGGCTGTGCGGTCCTACGAGCAGTACTTC. Protein: CASSAGGAVRSYEQYF.

This sequence joins TRBV30 and TRBJ2-5, with D possibly being TRBD1 or TRBD2 (5 bases each). This CDR3 spans 15 amino acids. CDR1 GTSNPN and CDR2 SVGIG come from the germline V gene (reference sequence). The ends were cut back, 8 bases at V and 0 bases at J, with 19 bases in the middle. The CDR3 sequence: CADPGTSPYQETQYF. The CDR3 coding sequence is TGTGCCGACCCAGGGACGTCCCCTTACCAAGAGACCCAGTACTTC.

V and J are TRBV28 and TRBJ2-7; 8 nucleotides line up with TRBD1. The J segment lost 6 bases and the V segment lost 5 bases, leaving 12 bases of the junction unmatched. CDR3 length: 15 amino acids. The V gene's germline CDR1 is MDHEN and CDR2 SYDVKM. The CDR3 nucleotides read TGTGCCAGCAGTCCCCGTCCCCGGACAGGGTTCGAGCAGTACTTC. Protein product: CASSPRPRTGFEQYF.